This entry describes one T cell receptor (beta chain). Antigen: not known. This specimen comes from a study of CD8 T cells in ankylosing spondylitis. The study's findings and limits: Some motif variants were previously reported in reactive arthritis synovial fluid and blood. Reportedly, matched ankylosing spondylitis synovial fluid was significantly enriched for disease-linked clones. About 8 highly homologous variants made up a TCR beta motif, and this motif appeared characteristic of ankylosing spondylitis blood.

In germline, CDR1 is SGDLS, CDR2 YYNGEE. CDR3 length equals 14 residues. V shed 0 bases and J shed 7 bases, with 14 bases lying between them. A single record per CDR3 protein comes from TCRdb applying MiXCR to the 5' RACE reads. The profile shows approximately 200,000 distinct CDR3 sequences, approximately 12% of them singletons. Sequenced sample: blood, either unsorted or a sorted T cell fraction (not recorded which). This sequence was found in a female donor with ankylosing spondylitis or in good health (not recorded which). J is TRBJ2-7 and V is TRBV9; D is uncertain. The CDR3 loop is CASSVGDETGEQYF. In nucleotides, the CDR3 is TGTGCCAGCAGCGTAGGAGACGAAACCGGTGAGCAGTACTTC.